The entry that follows covers one TCR beta chain sequence. Authors' methods: Reference gene primer amplification yielded estimated nucleated cell counts. Sequenced by immunoSEQ multiplex PCR; TCRdb stores in-frame clones only, minus some. The V and J calls and clone size are taken from that table; D and trimming were inferred from the DNA. The sample lists fewer than 300,000 clones; 65% to 90% were seen once. These data are taken from a study of blood T cell repertoires in COVID-19. Study-wide context: The samples span acute and convalescent COVID-19 from the United States, Italy and Spain.

The Seattle site enrolled patients during active infection and followed them longitudinally. This CDR3 contains 15 residues. The V gene end was trimmed by 5 bases and the J gene end by 6 bases; junction bases not matched to a gene: 7. The germline gives CDR1 SGHTA, CDR2 FQGNSA. The material sequenced was peripheral blood. The rearrangement joins TRBV7-2 to TRBJ1-4, with 9 nucleotides matching TRBD1. The TCR was taken from a middle-aged man with COVID-19, enrolled during active disease. The CDR3 DNA reads as TGTGCCAGCAGCCAAGACAGGGGGAGAGATGAAAAACTGTTTTTT. It specifies CASSQDRGRDEKLFF.